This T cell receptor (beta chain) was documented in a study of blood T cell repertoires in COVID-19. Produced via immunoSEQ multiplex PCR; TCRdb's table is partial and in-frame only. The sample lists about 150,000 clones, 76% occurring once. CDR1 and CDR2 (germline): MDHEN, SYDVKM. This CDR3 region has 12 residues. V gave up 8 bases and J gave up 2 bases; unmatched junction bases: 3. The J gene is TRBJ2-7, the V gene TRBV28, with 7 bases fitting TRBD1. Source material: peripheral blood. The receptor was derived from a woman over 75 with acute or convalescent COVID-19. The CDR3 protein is CASGTVPYEQYF. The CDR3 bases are TGTGCCAGCGGGACAGTACCCTACGAGCAGTACTTC.